This entry features one T cell receptor beta chain sequence. Its specificity is unknown. The sample is drawn from a study of cytomegalovirus exposure and HLA in healthy donors. Whole-study results and caveats: Later work showed greater clonal expansion in HLA-associated TCR beta chains than in equally common others. A later analysis appeared to link common viral pathogens to several of the most significant clusters.

The primer mix had 60 Vbeta and 13 Jbeta primers. Repertoires were generated with immunoSEQ multiplex PCR, while TCRdb's copy carries only in-frame clones and drops some. The data hold around 84,000 clones, with over 75% observed a single time. V was clipped by 0 bases and J by 9 bases, with 18 bases between them. The germline gives CDR1 GTSNPN, CDR2 SVGIG (reference sequence). This CDR3 is 15 amino acids long. The chain joins TRBV30 to TRBJ2-1; a possible D gene is TRBD2 (6 bases). This clonotype was sampled from a man over 45 in good health and CMV-seronegative. Sequences were obtained from PBMCs. The CDR3 bases are TGTGCCTGGAGTGTGGGAGGAGGAGGTTCGGGTGAGCAGTTCTTC. Translated: CAWSVGGGGSGEQFF.